This T cell receptor (beta chain) was recorded in a study of metastatic and nonmetastatic thyroid tumors (dated by TCRdb to about 2020). With respect to the entire study: Repertoires were compared across peripheral blood and tumor or nodule tissue samples from malignant and benign thyroid patients. The investigation overall reported the following: In both blood and tumor samples, malignant tumors were reported to have significantly higher TCR beta diversity than benign nodules.

No patient had received any treatment before thyroid surgery. Using T-cell receptor beta sequencing, the study looked back at clinical samples from patients collected from 2012 to 2018. The CDR3 has 13 amino acids, counting the end cysteine and phenylalanine. CDR3 DNA only is kept here, 39 bases in frame from base 1. CDR1 is given as SGDLS and CDR2 as YYNGEE, both from the germline V gene. V is clipped by 3 bases and J by 4 bases, and the sequence between their germline boundaries is 8 bases long. This clone was seen repeatedly, ten times or more. Its antigen is still unknown. No much larger clone exists at a distance of one base, and base qualities are not known. Library generation was performed with PCR. The sample was run on an Illumina HiSeq 4000. High-throughput sequencing was used to profile the CDR3 region of the TCR beta-chain in every patient. Per the authors' processing: The researchers built a classifier to tell apart papillary thyroid cancer patients with distant metastasis, based on CDR3 differences among clinicopathological groups. To measure repertoire diversity the researchers used the Shannon index, while the Morisita-Horn index served to gauge how similar the tumor and blood repertoires were. TCRdb applied fastp at Q25 and MiXCR to the public reads, then kept only in-frame beta chains. TCRdb assigned the V and J calls; the authors' analysis was not used. The sample table shows about 40,000 clones, and about 17% are seen once. The leading ten clones occupy around 9.9% of the sample.

The rearranged chain carries TRBV9 and TRBJ2-1, with the D gene not confidently named. The clonotype comes from a female donor with papillary thyroid cancer or a benign thyroid nodule (not recorded which). Some clones in this sample may be carry-over from other donors' samples. Sequencing input: tumor tissue. The encoded CDR3 is CASSADDYNEQFF. Read as DNA, the sequence is TGTGCCAGCAGCGCCGACGATTACAATGAGCAGTTCTTC.